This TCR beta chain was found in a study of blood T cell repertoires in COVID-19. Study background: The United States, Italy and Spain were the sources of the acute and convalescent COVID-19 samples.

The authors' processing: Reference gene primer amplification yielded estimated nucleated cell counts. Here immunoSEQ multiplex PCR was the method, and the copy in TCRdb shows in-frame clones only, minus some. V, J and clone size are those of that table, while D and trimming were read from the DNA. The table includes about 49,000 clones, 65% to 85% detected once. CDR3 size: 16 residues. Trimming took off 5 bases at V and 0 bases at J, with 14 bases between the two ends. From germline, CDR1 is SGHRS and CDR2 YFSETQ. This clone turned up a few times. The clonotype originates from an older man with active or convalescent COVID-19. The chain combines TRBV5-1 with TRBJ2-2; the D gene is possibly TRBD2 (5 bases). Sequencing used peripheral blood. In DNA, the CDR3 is TGCGCCAGCAGTCCCGGCGGGTCAGCGAACACCGGGGAGCTGTTTTTT. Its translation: CASSPGGSANTGELFF.